This T cell receptor (beta chain) comes out of a study of cytomegalovirus exposure and HLA in healthy donors. Study in general: Previous work identified roughly 110 million unique TCR beta sequences from some 170 million T cells.

Primers for the PCR totalled 60 Vbeta and 13 Jbeta. Sequencing used immunoSEQ multiplex PCR; TCRdb keeps in-frame clones, though not all of them. The table includes some 150,000 clones, about 64% detected once. This clone was counted a few times. Its antigen remains unknown. The germline gives CDR1 SGDLS, CDR2 YYNGEE. The CDR3 covers 15 residues. Unmatched junction bases numbered 6, after V lost 4 bases and J lost 0 bases. General study findings and limits: There were under 200 TCR beta chains listed as cytomegalovirus-associated. The authors later found most CMV-associated TCR beta chains appeared HLA-restricted.

V gene TRBV9 combines with J gene TRBJ1-1, with 7 positions matching TRBD1. Sequenced sample: PBMCs. The receptor was derived from a middle-aged woman in good health and CMV-seronegative. In DNA form, the CDR3 reads TGTGCCAGCAGCCCAAGGGGACAGATGAACACTGAAGCTTTCTTT. Protein sequence: CASSPRGQMNTEAFF.